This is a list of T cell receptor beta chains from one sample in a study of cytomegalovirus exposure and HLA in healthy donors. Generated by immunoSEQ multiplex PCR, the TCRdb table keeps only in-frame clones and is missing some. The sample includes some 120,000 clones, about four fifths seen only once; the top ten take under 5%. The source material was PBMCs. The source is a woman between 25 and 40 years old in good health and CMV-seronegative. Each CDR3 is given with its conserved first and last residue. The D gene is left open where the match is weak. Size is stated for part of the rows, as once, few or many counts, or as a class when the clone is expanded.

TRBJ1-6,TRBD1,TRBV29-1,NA,CSAGTGDNSPLHF,TGCAGCGCCGGGACAGGGGATAATTCACCCCTCCACTTT
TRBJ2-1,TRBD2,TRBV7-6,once,CASSPERTSGHNEQFF,TGTGCCAGCAGCCCCGAAAGGACTAGCGGGCATAATGAGCAGTTCTTC
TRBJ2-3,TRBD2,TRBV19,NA,CASSIGESSGSWIGTDTQYF,TGTGCCAGTAGTATAGGAGAGTCTAGCGGGAGCTGGATCGGCACAGATACGCAGTATTTT
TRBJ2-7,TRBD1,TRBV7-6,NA,CASSSWGRTDRAHKPKGEQYF,TGTGCCAGCAGCTCCTGGGGGCGAACAGACAGGGCCCATAAGCCAAAAGGCGAGCAGTACTTC
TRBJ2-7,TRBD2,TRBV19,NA,CASSDPGLRGYEQYF,TGTGCCAGTAGTGACCCGGGACTAAGGGGCTACGAGCAGTACTTC
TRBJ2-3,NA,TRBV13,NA,CASSFGTDTQYF,TGTGCCAGCAGCTTCGGCACAGATACGCAGTATTTT
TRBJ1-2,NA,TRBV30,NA,CAWSAGGHGYTF,TGTGCCTGGAGTGCGGGGGGGCATGGCTACACCTTC
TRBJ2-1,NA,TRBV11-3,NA,CASSPTGRPNEQFF,TGTGCCAGCAGCCCGACGGGGAGGCCCAATGAGCAGTTCTTC
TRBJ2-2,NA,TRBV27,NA,CASSAERVRNTGELFF,TGTGCCAGCAGTGCCGAGAGGGTGCGAAACACCGGGGAGCTGTTTTTT
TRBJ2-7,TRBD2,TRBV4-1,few,CASSQGVSGSVKQYF,TGCGCCAGCAGCCAAGGTGTTAGCGGGAGTGTCAAGCAGTACTTC
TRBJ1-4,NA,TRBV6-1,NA,CASSDNQGGLANEKLFF,TGTGCCAGCAGTGATAATCAGGGAGGGTTAGCTAATGAAAAACTGTTTTTT
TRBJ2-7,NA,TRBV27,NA,CASSLFHPSAPYEQYF,TGTGCCAGCAGTTTATTTCACCCTAGCGCTCCCTACGAGCAGTACTTC